The entry below gives a single T cell receptor (beta chain) sequence along with its context. Its specificity is not known. The CDR3 is made up of 18 amino acids. Germline V lookup: CDR1 MNHEY, CDR2 SMNVEV (reference sequence). The V and J ends lost 4 bases and 4 bases, in that order; junction bases with no gene match: 16. Only in-frame clones appear in the TCRdb table, and some are missing; sequencing was by immunoSEQ multiplex PCR. The repertoire has 40,000 to 45,000 clones, around 81% of them found once; the top ten carry around 4.5%. This entry is derived from a study of a mutant IDH1 vaccine in newly diagnosed glioma. The sample's time point: week 35, safety follow-up. Vaccination used 300 ug of mutant IDH1 20-mer peptide per dose, with topical imiquimod.

The chain combines TRBV27 with TRBJ2-3, with 8 bases aligning to TRBD1. The sequence was collected from a woman in her 40s with glioma. Some clones in this sample may be carry-over from other donors' samples. The starting material was PBMCs, obtained from a glioma patient whose treatment included an IDH1 peptide vaccine. For the CDR3, the DNA is TGTGCCAGCAGTTCAACTACCCCCGGGACAGGAGTATCAGATACGCAGTATTTT. Translating it yields CASSSTTPGTGVSDTQYF.